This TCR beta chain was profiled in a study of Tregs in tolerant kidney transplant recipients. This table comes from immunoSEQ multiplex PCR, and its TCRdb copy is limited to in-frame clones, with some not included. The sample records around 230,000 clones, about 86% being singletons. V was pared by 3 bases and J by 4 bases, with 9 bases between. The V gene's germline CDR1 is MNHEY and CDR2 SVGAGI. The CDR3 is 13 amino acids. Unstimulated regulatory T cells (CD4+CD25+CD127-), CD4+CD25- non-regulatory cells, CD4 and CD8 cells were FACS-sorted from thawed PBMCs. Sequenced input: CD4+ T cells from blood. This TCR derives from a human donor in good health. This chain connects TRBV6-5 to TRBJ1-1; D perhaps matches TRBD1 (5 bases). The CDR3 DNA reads TGTGCCAGCAGTTATTTGAGGGGCACTGAAGCTTTCTTT. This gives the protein CASSYLRGTEAFF.